This note documents a single T cell receptor (beta chain) sequence. Its antigen is undetermined. These data are taken from a study of T cell responses to AZD1222 COVID-19 vaccine. Study conclusions and caveats: Most donors were white British, females outnumbered males, and clonal diversity was possibly underestimated. Repertoires were obtained only post-peak T cell response. Only a handful of AZD1222 recipients tested seropositive at baseline. Targets within unmutated variant regions were reportedly found for nearly half of spike-specific TCRs.

Germline V gene lookup returns CDR1 SGHAT and CDR2 FQNNGV. V was pared by 5 bases and J by 4 bases, with 6 bases between. The CDR3 consists of 12 residues. The table came from immunoSEQ multiplex PCR; TCRdb's copy has only in-frame clones and leaves some out. This table has about 180,000 clones, about 88% appearing once. The chain couples TRBV11-2 to TRBJ1-5; D gene uncertain. This TCR derives from an adult in good health. The sequencing here drew on peripheral blood, taken on day 0 of AZD1222 vaccination. The CDR3, as DNA: TGTGCCAGCAGCCAGCAGAATCAGCCCCAGCATTTT. This sequence encodes CASSQQNQPQHF.